The next 21 T cell receptor beta chains were all read from a single sample in a study of T-cell reconstitution after alpha-beta-depleted transplantation in children (TCRdb year 2016). The library was made by PCR. This sample was sequenced with an Illumina HiSeq 2500. TCR libraries were prepared with molecular barcoding, using unique molecular identifiers to normalize TCRbeta repertoire quantification. The public reads were reanalyzed by TCRdb: fastp trimming at Q25, MiXCR alignment, in-frame beta chains only. Each entry merges the rows of one CDR3 protein and shows their most common DNA and genes. The sample table records over 85,000 distinct CDR3 sequences; 10% of these occur just once. 6.5% to 9.5% of the sample lies in the top ten. The source material was PBMCs from the stem cell graft donor, sampled from the stem cell graft. The receptors were gathered from a human donor who donated a stem cell graft to a child with acute lymphoblastic leukemia.

This clonotype was recorded many times. This chain links TRBV6-5 with TRBJ2-5; TRBD2 is a possible D gene (5 bases). The CDR3 has 15 residues. Trimming removed 0 bases from V and 2 bases from J, with 10 bases in between. The germline CDR1 and CDR2 sequences are MNHEY and SVGAGI. The CDR3 protein is CASSYSRAVQETQYF. In nucleotides, the CDR3 is TGTGCCAGCAGTTACTCGAGGGCAGTTCAAGAGACCCAGTACTTC.

With respect to this clonotype: A much bigger clone sits one base away, suggesting this may be a read error. This chain joins TRBV6-2 or TRBV6-3 and TRBJ2-1; 12 nucleotides match TRBD2. This CDR3 contains 18 residues. The germline V gene encodes CDR1 MNHEY and CDR2 SVGEGT. CDR3 sequence (DNA): TGTGCCGGCAGTTCGCCCCCACTACTAGCGGGGGGCAGCAATGAGCAGTTCTTC. It specifies CAGSSPPLLAGGSNEQFF.

The chain has TRBV15 and TRBJ2-1; D could derive from TRBD1 or TRBD2 (7 bases each). The CDR3 is 20 residues long. Germline V lookup: CDR1 LNHNV, CDR2 YYDKDF (reference sequence). The germline V and J ends were trimmed by 1 base and 10 bases, with 32 bases remaining between them. The CDR3 is CATSRGHLDLPGQKGLEQFF. CDR3 bases: TGTGCCACCAGCAGAGGACACCTAGATTTACCGGGACAGAAGGGACTAGAGCAGTTCTTC.

This clonotype has a count of ten or more. The chain combines TRBV10-3 with TRBJ1-2; D is uncertain. The CDR3 loop spans 13 amino acids. V was trimmed by 2 bases and J by 4 bases, leaving 8 bases between them. Per germline, CDR1 ENHRY and CDR2 SYGVKD. The CDR3 DNA sequence: TGTGCCATCAGTGAGGACATCTCCTATGGCTACACCTTC. Protein: CAISEDISYGYTF.

This clonotype was detected many times. The chain has TRBV12-3 or TRBV12-4 and TRBJ1-2, with D perhaps matching TRBD1 (5 bases). This CDR3 has 13 amino acids. V was clipped by 6 bases and J by 8 bases, with 16 bases between them. CDR3 in amino acids: CASSRFRGLGYTF. CDR3 bases: TGTGCCAGCAGCCGATTTAGGGGTTTAGGCTACACCTTC.

There are many counts of this clonotype. The gene calls are TRBV6-5 and TRBJ2-2; no definite D call. Trimming removed 3 bases from V and 9 bases from J, with 8 bases in between. The CDR3 contains 12 residues. CDR1 is MNHEY, CDR2 SVGAGI, per germline. CDR3 region: CASSYGGRELFF. In DNA, the CDR3 is TGTGCCAGCAGTTATGGTGGTAGGGAGCTGTTTTTT.

This clonotype was picked up many times. The chain links TRBV28 to TRBJ2-7; the D call may be TRBD1 or TRBD2 (5 bases each). The germline CDR1 and CDR2 sequences are MDHEN and SYDVKM. The CDR3 covers 14 residues. Trimming shortened V by 5 bases and J by 0 bases, and 11 bases separated the two germline ends. Written as DNA, the CDR3 is TGTGCCAGCAGTCCCGGGACGGCCTCCTACGAGCAGTACTTC. This sequence encodes CASSPGTASYEQYF.

This clonotype was recorded many times. The gene calls are TRBV18 and TRBJ2-5, with 7 bases aligning to TRBD1. Per germline, CDR1 KGHSH and CDR2 LQKENI. With V trimmed by 4 bases and J by 5 bases, 4 bases remained unmatched. This CDR3 comprises 13 residues. The DNA of the CDR3 is TGTGCCAGCTCACTGACAGGGTCGGAGACCCAGTACTTC. Translated: CASSLTGSETQYF.

The chain employs TRBV7-9 and TRBJ1-3; the D gene is possibly TRBD1 (5 bases). The CDR3 consists of 14 residues. Germline V lookup: CDR1 SEHNR, CDR2 FQNEAQ (reference sequence). Trimming left V 5 bases short and J 2 bases short, with 10 bases between. CDR3 nucleotide sequence: TGTGCCAGCAGCCCCGGGGGGGCTGGAAACACCATATATTTT. Encoded protein: CASSPGGAGNTIYF. Using reference TRBV7-9 and TRBJ1-3 for the parts outside the CDR3, the full variable domain is DTGVSQNPRHKITKRGQNVTFRCDPISEHNRLYWYRQTLGQGPEFLTYFQNEAQLEKSRLLSDRFSAERPKGSFSTLEIQRTEQGDSAMYLCASSPGGAGNTIYFGEGSWLTVV.

This clonotype was seen at least ten times. The chain is built from TRBV15 and TRBJ1-5; a weak D match, TRBD1 (6 bases). The V gene's germline CDR1 is LNHNV and CDR2 YYDKDF (reference sequence). The CDR3 loop spans 15 amino acids. V was cut by 0 bases and J by 7 bases, with 13 bases left in between. The CDR3 bases are TGTGCCACCAGCAGAGATCGCGGAGGGGGGCAGCCCCAGCATTTT. This encodes CATSRDRGGGQPQHF.

The table lists this clonotype with many counts. The chain recombines TRBV6-5 with TRBJ1-2; D is possibly TRBD1 (6 bases). This CDR3 contains 12 residues. Germline V gives CDR1 MNHEY, CDR2 SVGAGI. Trimming removed 7 bases at V and 5 bases at J, with 11 bases between. CDR3 sequence (DNA): TGTGCCAGCACCACCGGACAGTATGGCTACACCTTC. Residues: CASTTGQYGYTF.

This clonotype was found a few times. The CDR3 sequence: CASSTRDRGNTQYF. The CDR3 bases are TGTGCCAGCAGTACCCGGGACAGGGGGAATACGCAGTATTTT. The rearrangement uses TRBV12-3 or TRBV12-4 and TRBJ2-3; TRBD1 matches at 11 bases. Trimming took 5 bases from V and 7 from J; bases not matched to a gene: 5. The CDR3 covers 14 residues.

This clonotype was recorded many times. V gene TRBV7-2 combines with J gene TRBJ2-3; 9 nucleotides line up with TRBD2. V was pared by 5 bases and J by 6 bases, with 6 bases of the junction left unmatched. Germline V gene sequence: CDR1 SGHTA, CDR2 FQGNSA. The CDR3 has 14 amino acids. The CDR3 bases are TGTGCCAGCAGCCCAGGCCTAGCGGGGGATACGCAGTATTTT. Translating gives CASSPGLAGDTQYF.

At least ten counts were recorded for this clonotype. This chain uses TRBV5-1 with TRBJ2-7; 9 nucleotides align to TRBD1. Germline assignment: CDR1 SGHRS and CDR2 YFSETQ. V was pared by 5 bases and J by 0 bases, with 6 bases of the junction left unmatched. The CDR3 totals 15 residues. The CDR3 bases are TGCGCCAGCAGAAGGGGGGACAGGGCCTCCTACGAGCAGTACTTC. Amino acid sequence: CASRRGDRASYEQYF.

This clonotype was detected a few times. The chain couples TRBV5-6 to TRBJ2-2; D is perhaps TRBD1 (6 bases). V shed 4 bases and J shed 7 bases, with 20 bases lying between them. The germline V gene encodes CDR1 SGHDT and CDR2 YYEEEE. CDR3 length equals 16 residues. Written as DNA, the CDR3 is TGTGCCAGCAGCCCGGGAAGGGACACTGGGGTCGGGGAGCTGTTTTTT. Translated, it gives CASSPGRDTGVGELFF.

The table lists this clonotype with many counts. The V gene is TRBV25-1, the J gene TRBJ1-1; D is unclear. The CDR3 consists of 10 residues. The germline gives CDR1 MGHDK, CDR2 SYGVNS. V lost 8 bases to trimming and J lost 1 base, with 2 bases between them. The CDR3 sequence: CASGNTEAFF. For the CDR3, the DNA is TGTGCCAGCGGGAACACTGAAGCTTTCTTT.

This clonotype was counted ten times or more. The chain recombines TRBV29-1 with TRBJ1-5, with D uncertain. The germline V gene encodes CDR1 SQVTM and CDR2 ANQGSEA. V gave up 0 bases and J gave up 4 bases, with 7 bases separating them. The CDR3 contains 13 residues. Here the CDR3 reads CSVEETVNQPQHF. The CDR3 DNA follows: TGCAGCGTTGAAGAAACGGTAAATCAGCCCCAGCATTTT.

This clonotype has ten or more counts. V usage is TRBV20-1 and J usage is TRBJ2-7; possibly TRBD2 for D (6 bases). This CDR3 is 13 amino acids long. The germline CDR1 and CDR2 sequences are DFQATT and SNEGSKA (reference sequence). V lost 5 bases, J lost 3 bases, and 14 bases lay in between. The DNA of the CDR3 is TGCAGTGCTGGGGGACTCGCGGTCTACGAGCAGTACTTC. Encoded protein: CSAGGLAVYEQYF.

In its sample, this clonotype was seen many times. Written as DNA, the CDR3 is TGCGCCAGCAGCTTGGGAGGGTCGAACACTGAAGCTTTCTTT. The encoded protein is CASSLGGSNTEAFF. The chain recombines TRBV5-1 with TRBJ1-1; no clear D gene. V was shortened by 0 bases and J by 1 base, with 7 bases between the two germline ends. Germline V CDR1 and CDR2: SGHRS, YFSETQ. This CDR3 is 14 amino acids long. Complete variable domain (other parts from reference TRBV5-1 and TRBJ1-1): KAGVTQTPRYLIKTRGQQVTLSCSPISGHRSVSWYQQTPGQGLQFLFEYFSETQRNKGNFPGRFSGRQFSNSRSEMNVSTLELGDSALYLCASSLGGSNTEAFFGQGTRLTVV.

This clonotype was counted at least ten times. The chain couples TRBV6-2 or TRBV6-3 to TRBJ1-1; D ambiguous. Trimming took off 6 bases at V and 0 bases at J, with 32 bases between the two ends. This CDR3 is built from 21 residues. Germline values: CDR1 MNHEY, CDR2 SVGEGT. CDR3 sequence (DNA): TGTGCCAGCAGCTACGACCAATTATACGACCGAGAGTACCACATGAACACTGAAGCTTTCTTT. It specifies CASSYDQLYDREYHMNTEAFF.

The CDR3 nucleotides read TGTGCTTGCGGGTCCTACAATGAGCAGTTCTTC. It specifies CACGSYNEQFF. The rearrangement links TRBV28 to TRBJ2-1; D is possibly TRBD2 (5 bases). Germline CDR1 MDHEN, CDR2 SYDVKM. There are 11 residues in the CDR3.